This TCR beta chain is drawn from a study of blood T cells in healthy people across ages (dated by TCRdb to between 2014 and 2016). Broadly, across the study: In model experiments, roughly one uniquely barcoded TCR beta cDNA molecule per two T cells was captured by template switching. Using deep sequencing normalized with unique cDNA molecular identifiers, the study measured how TCR beta repertoire diversity changes with age. Four age groups were formed from the donors: young (average around 15 years), middle-aged (approximately 40), aged (approximately 60) and long-lived (more than 75). To avoid experimental bias, donors of different ages were distributed randomly across sequencing lanes. Using the same blood draw, the study looked at two additional independent replicas of 1 million unique cDNA reads for two donors, one aged 18 to 30 and the other aged 80 or older.

Donors were roughly 40 systemically healthy Caucasian individuals from Russia aged roughly 6 to 100 years. Each donor gave approximately 9.4 milliliters of peripheral blood, drawn into EDTA-treated Vacutainer tubes. Ficoll-Paque density-gradient centrifugation was used to isolate PBMCs, with at least 6 million obtained per sample. Trizol reagent was used to extract total RNA from PBMCs, with at least 6 micrograms per sample. The percentages of naive CD45RAhigh/CD27high T cells were determined by flow cytometry on a PBMC aliquot from every donor. The CDR3, cysteine through phenylalanine, is 13 amino acids long. The read is trimmed to its CDR3 DNA, 39 bases read in frame from base 1. Trimming at the junction amounts to 2 bases on V and 2 bases on J, and the germline ends lie 6 bases apart. Points the paper makes about the study in general: Because donor CMV infection status was unknown, age-related changes in expanded clonotypes were potentially confounded. The long-lived group showed more naive CD4+ T cells, fewer expanded clones and increased TCR diversity than the aged group, suggesting age selection. Estimates of total diversity based on one million sequenced T cells were regarded as lower bounds and as underestimates. Because profiling used bulk unsorted PBMCs, naive and antigen-experienced compartments could not be compared conclusively. Observed TCR beta diversity per million T cells fell roughly linearly with age, and a significant reduction was already apparent by age approximately 40. Observed TCR beta diversity correlated strongly with the percentage of naive T cells measured by flow cytometry.

Many counts were recorded for this clonotype. This receptor's antigen is unknown. There are no base qualities to consult, and no much larger clone falls within one base. Library prep was done by 5' RACE. Sequenced using an Illumina HiSeq 2500. The second PCR ran for roughly 7 to 11 cycles and used a J-beta primer mix along with a sample-barcoded 5' primer. A unique molecular identifier was introduced onto each TCR beta cDNA molecule by a template-switch 5' adaptor carrying 12 random nucleotides. Each sample yielded at least 3 million CDR3-containing paired-end reads. First-strand cDNA was synthesized from all RNA with the Mint cDNA synthesis kit, primed by a TRBC-specific oligonucleotide. Following uracil-DNA glycosylase treatment, a first 18-cycle PCR with universal primers M1SS and BC2_uni_R was performed on all cDNA. Per the authors' processing: For normalization, 1 million high-quality reads, each with a distinct molecular identifier, were randomly selected from each sample. Instead of being binned into consensus sequences, reads that shared molecular identifiers were thrown out. CDR3 identification, clonotype clustering and error correction used MiTCR with a Q25 quality threshold and the strictest error-elimination algorithm. Lower-bound total TCR beta diversity was estimated with a nonparametric unseen species model using Euler transformation. Clones were called with MiXCR by TCRdb after fastp trimmed the public reads at Q25, and only in-frame beta chains were retained. Merged by CDR3 protein, the rows form single entries marked with the most common genes and DNA. These V and J calls derive from TCRdb rather than the authors' analysis. This sample lists fewer than 900,000 distinct CDR3 sequences; about 40% were detected once. The ten largest clones take up around 20% of the sample.

Here the chain combines TRBV12-3 or TRBV12-4 and TRBJ1-2; a confident D gene designation cannot be given. This receptor was obtained from a woman aged 60 to 75 in good health. The source material was blood. The CDR3 in this case is CASSLNSNYGYTF. Here is the DNA: TGTGCCAGCAGTTTAAATTCGAACTATGGCTACACCTTC.